This TCR beta chain was recovered during a study of T-cell reconstitution after alpha-beta-depleted transplantation in children. Unique molecular identifiers were incorporated during preparation of the TCRbeta library. TCRdb processed the PCR reads anew with MiXCR; each CDR3 protein has one entry. Of hundreds of thousands of distinct CDR3 sequences listed, roughly 14% were seen once; the top ten hold 4% to 5.5%. This clonotype was counted many times. From germline, CDR1 is LNHNV and CDR2 YYDKDF (reference sequence). This CDR3 contains 13 residues. V was shortened by 0 bases and J by 4 bases, with 7 bases between the two germline ends.

This specimen was PBMCs, taken from the stem cell graft. The genes are TRBV15 and TRBJ2-7; TRBD1 might be the D (6 bases). This TCR was recovered from a human donor who donated a stem cell graft to a child with Fanconi anemia. Here the CDR3 reads CATSRDRGYEQYV. The CDR3 region has the DNA TGTGCCACCAGCAGAGACAGGGGTTACGAGCAGTACGTC.